This T cell receptor (beta chain) was recorded in a study of long-term antiretroviral therapy in people with HIV (dated by TCRdb to 2022 to 2024). About the study as a whole: The earliest samples were collected about a decade before the 2015 WHO recommendation for immediate ART, when ART was typically delayed until CD4 counts fell. Among the 25 to 30 participants with HIV, ten to twelve were female. Whether ART initiation and durable HIV suppression were associated with changes in peripheral blood TRB repertoire composition and diversity was tested in a retrospective serial study. From some 30 adults with confirmed HIV infection, the cohort provided 192 cryopreserved PBMC samples, gathered serially across a mean of around six years (range 1-12). No cross-contamination during QIAcube processing was shown when test extractions of a monoclonal T-cell line were performed alongside roughly 30 polyclonal samples. Beyond this particular receptor, the publication reports: Owing to limited PBMC availability, only the TCR beta chain was sequenced, without alpha chain pairing. Expanded TRB clones identified before ART initiation dominated the repertoire at all time points, although this dominance fluctuated and declined in many PLHIV after ART. Because pre-ART samples had limited cell numbers, unsorted PBMC were profiled rather than sorted CD4+ and CD8+ T cells. Samples dated from 2004 to 2017, and the ART regimens used may be less effective than current ones. ART initiation was associated with a significant increase in TRB diversity, but diversity stayed significantly below transplant donor controls even after long-term ART. Narrower CDR3 length ranges were observed in HIV repertoires than in controls, and an antigen-experienced repertoire with only a slight naive shift after ART was suggested by the network structure. No data were available on ART adherence, viral resistance or therapy changes, limiting inferences about post-ART repertoire changes.

Trimming costs V 5 bases and J 5 bases, and their ends lie 9 bases apart. Via the germline V gene, CDR1 is SGHTA and CDR2 FQGTGA. Reading from cysteine to phenylalanine, the CDR3 counts 13 amino acids. Solely the CDR3 DNA is kept, with 39 bases framed from the first base. To be included, a participant needed at least one PBMC sample from before ART initiation plus at least two post-ART samples. Every participant with HIV received treatment in the United States of America. Cryopreserved samples of about 0.95-11 million PBMC were thawed and washed before DNA extraction. At the time of the earliest PBMC sample, participants with HIV were aged between about 23 and 54 years. Per participant, PBMC samples came from 1-4 timepoints prior to ART initiation and 2-8 timepoints following ART initiation, for a median of 7 samples. For every participant, serial HIV viral load, CD4+ T-cell count, ART history and demographic data were obtained. Genomic DNA was extracted from unsorted PBMC with a Qiagen kit on a QIAcube, with processing performed in batches of 12 samples.

The immunoSEQ hsTCRB v3.0 assay was used at survey level resolution to sequence the TRB variable region. TRB sequencing targeted a depth of about 40,000-50,000 T-cell genomes per sample. Pooled TRB libraries were sequenced on an Illumina MiSeq with a v3 150-cycle kit. Processing in the source paper ran as follows. Repertoire analysis was run in R within a reproducible Nextflow workflow that covered QC, data transformation and analysis. LymphoSeq2, an R package for exploring AIRR-Seq data, was used to implement custom analyses. A handful of samples that yielded fewer than 5000 total TRB sequences were excluded, so that around 190 HIV repertoires were analyzed. Among the approximately 200 retained HIV repertoires, some 60 were collected before ART initiation and roughly 130 after ART initiation. Each repertoire was downsampled to 5000 TRB nucleotide sequences, and summary statistics were averaged across 100 downsampling iterations. The analysis kept only TRB sequences whose CDR3 regions were at least seven amino acids long. Diversity was measured with a Shannon entropy-derived clonality score and the Gini coefficient. In repertoire networks, the top 5000 CDR3 amino acid sequences were linked whenever an edit distance of one separated two sequences. For TRB CDR3 amino acid sequences, GLIPH2 was used to predict antigen specificity groups and MHC restriction. Known CMV, EBV, HIV or tissue antigen associations were flagged by matching CDR3 amino acid sequences against VDJdb and McPAS-TCR. Pre-ART, post-ART and control groups were compared with Wilcoxon signed-rank tests and Holm-Bonferroni correction. The table was pulled from immuneACCESS by TCRdb, which kept in-frame rearrangements only. Such tables lose some clones; where checked, under half of the loss comes from unresolved V genes, and the rest has no known cause. V and J calls and clone size are as listed in that table; D and trimming were resolved from the DNA. The sample yields roughly 21,000 clones; 82% were counted once. Of the sample, around 6% is held by the ten largest clones.

This clone has only a few counts. The specificity of this receptor is unknown. The sample holds no much larger clone one base away, and base qualities are not on file. This chain is built from TRBV7-3 and TRBJ2-2; TRBD2 might be the D gene, on 5 matching bases. The input for sequencing was unsorted PBMCs, taken 0.2 years after starting antiretroviral therapy. The TCR comes from a woman under 40 with HIV. The sequenced DNA is TGTGCCAGCAGCCCAACTAGAACCGGGGAGCTGTTTTTT. This gives the protein CASSPTRTGELFF.